Here is one TCR beta chain with its context. Assay used: immunoSEQ multiplex PCR; TCRdb lists only in-frame clones, some missing. The profile shows about 120,000 clones, roughly 90% of them singletons. The sample comes from a study of control samples from healthy donors and cancer patients. Germline V lookup: CDR1 MNHEY, CDR2 SMNVEV (reference sequence). The CDR3 runs 16 residues. V was pared by 2 bases and J by 2 bases, with 6 bases of the junction left unmatched. This receptor was obtained from a man between 45 and 60 years old in good health. Sample: blood. V and J are TRBV27 and TRBJ2-7, with 10 bases aligning to TRBD1. The CDR3 bases are TGTGCCAGCAGTTTAGGCGACAGGGGGCTCCCCTACGAGCAGTACTTC. This sequence encodes CASSLGDRGLPYEQYF.